A single sample is the source of the 11 T cell receptor beta chains below, sequenced in a study of T cells after yellow fever vaccination. MiXCR was run by TCRdb on the 5' RACE reads, yielding one entry per CDR3 protein. The table includes about 260,000 distinct CDR3 sequences, roughly 4.8% detected once. The starting material was CD4+ T cells sorted from PBMCs, obtained on the day of the yellow fever booster vaccination. These receptors all stem from a man younger than 30 who received the YFV17D yellow fever vaccine.

This clonotype was recorded at least ten times. The V and J genes are TRBV5-1 and TRBJ1-1; maybe TRBD1 (5 bases). Trimming shortened V by 0 bases and J by 4 bases, and 13 bases separated the two germline ends. The length of the CDR3 is 15 residues. Germline values: CDR1 SGHRS, CDR2 YFSETQ. CDR3 sequence reads: CASSLAQGGSTEAFF. CDR3 sequence (DNA): TGCGCCAGCAGCTTGGCCCAGGGAGGTTCCACTGAAGCTTTCTTT.

This clonotype occurred many times. The rearrangement links TRBV6-1 to TRBJ1-5; D is uncertain. The CDR3 covers 13 residues. The germline gives CDR1 MNHNS, CDR2 SASEGT. Trimming stripped 7 bases from V and 3 bases from J, with 10 bases between. The CDR3 reads CASTEGNNQPQHF. The CDR3 DNA follows: TGTGCCAGCACCGAGGGTAACAATCAGCCCCAGCATTTT.

The chain links TRBV9 to TRBJ2-3; a possible D gene is TRBD2 (6 bases). V lost 4 bases, J lost 0 bases, and 15 bases lay in between. This CDR3 is built from 16 residues. Germline V gene sequence: CDR1 SGDLS, CDR2 YYNGEE. The CDR3 DNA reads as TGTGCCAGCAGCACCCCCCTCGGGACTAGCACAGATACGCAGTATTTT. This sequence encodes CASSTPLGTSTDTQYF.

The chain recombines TRBV5-4 with TRBJ2-7; weak D call: TRBD1 (6 bases). The ends were cut back, 5 bases at V and 3 bases at J, with 12 bases in the middle. The germline gives CDR1 SGHNT, CDR2 YYREEE (reference sequence). This CDR3 has 13 residues. DNA for the CDR3: TGTGCCAGCAGAGCCAGGGGTCGCTACGAGCAGTACTTC. It specifies CASRARGRYEQYF.

This clonotype was seen only a few times. The chain joins TRBV6-1 to TRBJ2-2, with D maybe TRBD1 (5 bases). In germline, CDR1 is MNHNS, CDR2 SASEGT. The CDR3 loop spans 14 amino acids. The V and J ends lost 2 bases and 6 bases respectively, with 10 bases between them. This CDR3 reads CASSELGVPGELFF. CDR3 DNA sequence: TGTGCCAGCAGTGAATTAGGGGTCCCCGGGGAGCTGTTTTTT.

This chain joins TRBV3-1 and TRBJ1-5; 7 bases are shared with TRBD1. With V trimmed by 7 bases and J by 5 bases, 11 bases remained unmatched. Germline CDR1 is LGHDT and CDR2 is YNNKEL (reference sequence). This CDR3 has 15 amino acids. CDR3 bases: TGTGCCAGCACCACGACCAGGGGGGGGGATCAGCCCCAGCATTTT. Translated: CASTTTRGGDQPQHF.

The J gene is TRBJ2-3, the V gene TRBV20-1, with D possibly being TRBD1 (6 bases). The CDR3 consists of 14 residues. With 3 bases removed from V and 6 bases from J, the gap between germline ends came to 16 bases. Germline-derived CDR1 and CDR2 are DFQATT and SNEGSKA (reference sequence). CDR3 protein: CSARALGGWDTQYF. CDR3 nucleotide sequence: TGCAGTGCTAGGGCGTTAGGGGGATGGGATACGCAGTATTTT.

This clonotype was picked up many times. The chain couples TRBV12-3 or TRBV12-4 to TRBJ2-1, with D uncertain. The ends were cut back, 2 bases at V and 4 bases at J, with 9 bases in the middle. This CDR3 is 14 amino acids long. The CDR3 region is CASSLRLSYNEQFF. The CDR3 DNA sequence: TGTGCCAGCAGTTTACGGCTATCGTACAATGAGCAGTTCTTC.

This clonotype has just a few counts. This chain uses TRBV6-2 or TRBV6-3 with TRBJ2-4, with 9 bases lining up with TRBD1. The CDR3 contains 14 residues. Germline trimming cut 2 bases from V and 6 bases from J; bases unmatched to any gene: 2. Germline CDR1 and CDR2: MNHEY and SVGEGT. CDR3 residues: CASSYQDRGNIQYF. CDR3 DNA: TGTGCCAGCAGTTACCAGGACAGGGGAAACATTCAGTACTTC.

This clonotype was detected ten times or more. The V call is TRBV5-1, the J call TRBJ2-1; D uncertain. CDR3 length equals 13 residues. Germline lookup yields CDR1 SGHRS and CDR2 YFSETQ. V lost 0 bases and J lost 6, with 7 bases in between. This chain's CDR3 is CASSLATVNEQFF. CDR3 nucleotides: TGCGCCAGCAGCTTGGCCACGGTCAATGAGCAGTTCTTC.

J is TRBJ2-2 and V is TRBV7-9; D ambiguous. The germline gives CDR1 SEHNR, CDR2 FQNEAQ (reference sequence). V lost 2 bases and J lost 3, with 7 bases in between. CDR3 length: 14 residues. In DNA form, the CDR3 reads TGTGCCAGCAGCTTAAGGGCTTACACCGGGGAGCTGTTTTTT. Translation: CASSLRAYTGELFF.